These 10 T cell receptor beta chains were sequenced from one sample in a study of patients and donors after allogeneic stem cell transplantation. One entry per CDR3 protein, called by TCRdb with MiXCR from the RT-PCR reads. The sample gives under 200,000 distinct CDR3 sequences, around 30% of which show up once; about 3% is in the top ten. Sequenced sample: blood, either unsorted or a sorted T cell fraction (not recorded which). These receptors were collected from a human donor who was either an allogeneic HSCT recipient or a stem cell or donor lymphocyte infusion donor (not recorded which). It is not recorded whose cells these are; they may come from a transplant donor.

This clonotype appeared many times. The chain is built from TRBV20-1 and TRBJ1-5; TRBD1 aligns across 8 bases. CDR1 DFQATT and CDR2 SNEGSKA come from the germline V gene (reference sequence). Unmatched junction bases numbered 9, after V lost 3 bases and J lost 5 bases. This CDR3 is 15 amino acids long. The CDR3 spells CSASIATGDYQPQHF. The CDR3 DNA reads as TGCAGTGCTAGTATCGCGACAGGGGATTATCAGCCCCAGCATTTT.

The genes are TRBV2 and TRBJ2-2, with D hard to call. V was clipped by 3 bases and J by 0 bases, with 5 bases between them. This CDR3 has 14 amino acids. Germline V lookup: CDR1 SNHLY, CDR2 FYNNEI. Here the CDR3 DNA reads TGTGCCAGCAGTGAGGAATCGAACACCGGGGAGCTGTTTTTT. It yields the protein CASSEESNTGELFF.

The chain carries TRBV25-1 and TRBJ2-2; D call uncertain. This CDR3 contains 13 residues. Looked up from germline, CDR1 is MGHDK and CDR2 is SYGVNS. The ends were cut back, 7 bases at V and 7 bases at J, with 13 bases in the middle. The CDR3 nucleotides read TGTGCCAGCACCAGATCTCCCGGCGGGGAGCTGTTTTTT. It specifies CASTRSPGGELFF.

The chain joins TRBV27 to TRBJ2-2; D is unresolved. Trimming took off 7 bases at V and 4 bases at J, with 10 bases between the two ends. Looked up from germline, CDR1 is MNHEY and CDR2 is SMNVEV (reference sequence). The CDR3 sequence is 13 residues long. The CDR3 spells CASKQLFTGELFF. CDR3 DNA: TGTGCCAGCAAACAGCTATTCACCGGGGAGCTGTTTTTT.

There are a few counts of this clonotype. This chain links TRBV20-1 with TRBJ2-7; D possibly matches TRBD1 or TRBD2 (6 bases each). Germline V gives CDR1 DFQATT, CDR2 SNEGSKA (reference sequence). This CDR3 spans 16 amino acids. Trimming removed 5 bases at V and 4 bases at J, with 24 bases between. CDR3 residues: CSAGGPGAQSRYEQYF. CDR3 nucleotide sequence: TGCAGTGCTGGAGGTCCGGGGGCCCAATCACGATACGAGCAGTACTTC.

The rearrangement links TRBV25-1 to TRBJ1-4; unclear D gene. The CDR3 has 15 amino acids. Trimming stripped 10 bases from V and 5 bases from J, with 20 bases between. Germline V CDR1 and CDR2: MGHDK, SYGVNS. The CDR3, as DNA: TGTGCCACCGAGGACCCCGGAGGGCCAAATGAAAAACTGTTTTTT. Amino acids: CATEDPGGPNEKLFF.

This clonotype was seen only a few times. This sequence joins TRBV24-1 and TRBJ2-1; weak D call: TRBD2 (5 bases). The V end lost 4 bases, the J end lost 0 bases, and 15 bases lay between the germline ends. Germline V gives CDR1 KGHDR, CDR2 SFDVKD. The CDR3 runs 17 residues. The CDR3 coding sequence is TGTGCCACCAGTGACCCCGAGACGGGGAGCTCCTACAATGAGCAGTTCTTC. Amino acids: CATSDPETGSSYNEQFF.

The chain carries TRBV30 and TRBJ2-7, with D perhaps matching TRBD1 (5 bases). This CDR3 is built from 11 residues. Germline lookup yields CDR1 GTSNPN and CDR2 SVGIG (reference sequence). The ends were cut back, 0 bases at V and 6 bases at J, with 6 bases in the middle. The CDR3 loop is CAWSVGREQYF. In DNA, the CDR3 is TGTGCCTGGAGTGTGGGGCGCGAGCAGTACTTC.

This clonotype was counted between two and nine times. V and J are TRBV6-5 and TRBJ1-3; 7 nucleotides match TRBD1. V trimming: 2 bases; J trimming: 6 bases; junction bases outside the gene matches: 16. The CDR3 is 18 amino acids. Germline values: CDR1 MNHEY, CDR2 SVGAGI. DNA of the CDR3: TGTGCCAGCAGTTACGACAACCCGACAGGGACTAAAGAAAACACCATATATTTT. This codes for CASSYDNPTGTKENTIYF.

This chain joins TRBV7-2 and TRBJ1-1; no definite D call. V lost 6 bases, J lost 4 bases, and 6 bases lay in between. Germline V gene data show CDR1 as SGHTA and CDR2 as FQGNSA. This CDR3 region has 11 residues. The CDR3 loop is CASRRATEAFF. CDR3 nucleotide sequence: TGTGCCAGCAGGAGGGCCACTGAAGCTTTCTTT.